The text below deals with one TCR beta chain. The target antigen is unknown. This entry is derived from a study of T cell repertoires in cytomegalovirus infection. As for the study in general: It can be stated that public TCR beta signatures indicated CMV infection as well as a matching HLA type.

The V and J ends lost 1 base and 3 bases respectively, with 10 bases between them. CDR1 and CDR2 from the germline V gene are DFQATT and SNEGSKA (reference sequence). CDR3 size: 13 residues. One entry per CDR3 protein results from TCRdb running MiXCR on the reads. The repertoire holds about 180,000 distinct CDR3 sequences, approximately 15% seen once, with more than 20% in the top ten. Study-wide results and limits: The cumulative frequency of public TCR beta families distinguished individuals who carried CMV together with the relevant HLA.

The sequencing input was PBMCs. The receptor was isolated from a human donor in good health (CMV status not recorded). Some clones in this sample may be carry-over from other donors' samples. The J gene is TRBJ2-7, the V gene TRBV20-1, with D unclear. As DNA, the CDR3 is TGCAGTGCTAGAGTATCGGTGGGCTACGAGCAGTACTTC. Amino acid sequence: CSARVSVGYEQYF.